This T cell receptor (beta chain) was obtained from a study of brain T cells in children with intractable seizures. Sequencing used immunoSEQ multiplex PCR; TCRdb keeps in-frame clones, though not all of them. Of roughly 80,000 clones listed, about 90% were seen once; the top ten hold about 23%. Findings and caveats of the study: Pre-surgery blood may have been undersampled, hiding some clones. Only CDR3 sequence similarity suggested viral specificity, without known HCMV serostatus.

The germline V and J ends were trimmed by 6 bases and 9 bases, with 15 bases remaining between them. Germline loops: CDR1 SNHLY, CDR2 FYNNEI. CDR3 length: 13 amino acids. A word on this clone: Its target is not known.

Sequencing was limited to surgery cases with top T cell transcript signatures in brain tissue. The V and J genes are TRBV2 and TRBJ2-1, with D hard to call. The source of this sequence is a girl aged 2-10 years with Rasmussen encephalitis and intractable seizures. Sequenced material: peripheral blood, taken at surgery. CDR3 nucleotide sequence: TGTGCCAGCAGCCCCACCCCCCTTACTGAGCAGTTCTTC. Its protein product is CASSPTPLTEQFF.